This paragraph reports one TCR beta chain. This sample was taken from a study of blood T cells in healthy people across ages. Alongside a J-beta primer mix, a sample-barcoded 5' primer served in a second PCR lasting about 7 to 12 cycles. TCRdb re-derived calls from the 5' RACE reads in MiXCR, one entry per CDR3 protein. This sample has roughly 550,000 distinct CDR3 sequences, with less than 25% found just once. In addition, the sample was reused for a study of T cells of mothers and their children.

The receptor's source is a boy younger than 18 in good health. The sequencing input was blood.

CDR3 DNA: TGTGCCAGCAGTCCAACAGGGGCGTCGGGCTACACCTTC. It codes for CASSPTGASGYTF. The rearrangement links TRBV28 to TRBJ1-2; 7 positions match TRBD1. Trimming took 5 bases from V and 8 from J; bases not matched to a gene: 8. Germline V CDR1 and CDR2: MDHEN, SYDVKM. The CDR3 spans 13 residues.